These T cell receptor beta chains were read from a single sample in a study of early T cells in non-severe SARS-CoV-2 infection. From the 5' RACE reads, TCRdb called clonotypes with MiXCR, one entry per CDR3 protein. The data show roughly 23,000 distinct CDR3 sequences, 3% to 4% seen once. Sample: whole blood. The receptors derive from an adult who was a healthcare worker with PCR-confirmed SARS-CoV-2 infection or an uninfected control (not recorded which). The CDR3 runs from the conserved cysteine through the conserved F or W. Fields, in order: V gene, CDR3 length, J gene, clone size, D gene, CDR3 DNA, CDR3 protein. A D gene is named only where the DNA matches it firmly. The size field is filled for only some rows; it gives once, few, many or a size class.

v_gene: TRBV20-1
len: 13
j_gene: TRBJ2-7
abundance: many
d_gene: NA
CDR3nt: TGCAGTGCTAGAGAGGAACCGGTCGACGAGCAGTACTTC
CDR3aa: CSAREEPVDEQYF

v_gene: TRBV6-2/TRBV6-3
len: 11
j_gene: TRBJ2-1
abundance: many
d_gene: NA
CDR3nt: TGTGCCAGCAGTAACGGGGGTGAGCAGTTCTTC
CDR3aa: CASSNGGEQFF

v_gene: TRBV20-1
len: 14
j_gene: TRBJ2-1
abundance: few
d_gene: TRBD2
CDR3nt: TGCAGTGCGGGACTAGTGAGCTCCTACAATGAGCAGTTCTTC
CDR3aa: CSAGLVSSYNEQFF

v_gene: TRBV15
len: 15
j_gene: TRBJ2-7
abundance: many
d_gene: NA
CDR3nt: TGTGCCACCAGCAGACAGGGGTCTACTGGCTACGAGCAGTACTTC
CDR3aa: CATSRQGSTGYEQYF

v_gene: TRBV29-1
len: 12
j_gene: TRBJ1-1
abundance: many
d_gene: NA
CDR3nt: TGCAGCGTCGCCGACAGGAAAACTGAAGCTTTCTTT
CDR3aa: CSVADRKTEAFF

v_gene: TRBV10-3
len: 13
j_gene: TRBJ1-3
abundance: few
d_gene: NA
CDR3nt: TGTGCCATCAATGGGGATCAGGGAAACACCATATATTTT
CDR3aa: CAINGDQGNTIYF

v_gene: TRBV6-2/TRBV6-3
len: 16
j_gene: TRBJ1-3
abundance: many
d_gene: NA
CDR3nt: TGTGCCAGCAGTTGGGGGCCCGGGGGCGCTGGAAACACCATATATTTT
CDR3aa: CASSWGPGGAGNTIYF

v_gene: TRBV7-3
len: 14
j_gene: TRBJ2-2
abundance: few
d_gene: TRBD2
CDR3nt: TGTGCCAGCAGCTCTCTAGCGGGAACCGGGGAGCTGTTTTTT
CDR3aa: CASSSLAGTGELFF

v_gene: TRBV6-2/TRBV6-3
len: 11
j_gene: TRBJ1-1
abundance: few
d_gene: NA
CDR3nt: TGTGCCACCAGGACGCCTCCCCGAGCTTTCTTT
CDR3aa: CATRTPPRAFF

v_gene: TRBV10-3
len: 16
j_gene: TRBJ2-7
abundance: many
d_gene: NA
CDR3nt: TGTGCCATCAGTGAGTCGAAGTCAGCCCGCTCCTACGAGCAGTACTTC
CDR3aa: CAISESKSARSYEQYF

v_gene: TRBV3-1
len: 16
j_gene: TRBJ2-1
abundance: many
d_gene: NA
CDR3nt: TGTGCCAGCAGCCAGGGACGGGAAAGCTCCTACAATGAGCAGTTCTTC
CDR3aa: CASSQGRESSYNEQFF

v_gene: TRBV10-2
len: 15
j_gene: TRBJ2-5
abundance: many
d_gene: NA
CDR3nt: TGCGCCAGCAAGGGTCAAGGGGCGTTCCAAGAGACCCAGTACTTC
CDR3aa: CASKGQGAFQETQYF

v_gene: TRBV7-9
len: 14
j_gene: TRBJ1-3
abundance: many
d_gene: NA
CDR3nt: TGTGCCAGCAGCTTAATCCGGTCTGGAAACACCATATATTTT
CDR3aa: CASSLIRSGNTIYF

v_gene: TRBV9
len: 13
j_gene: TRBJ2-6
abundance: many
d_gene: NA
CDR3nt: TGTGCCAGCAGCGTACCCGGGGCCAACGTCCTGACTTTC
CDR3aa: CASSVPGANVLTF

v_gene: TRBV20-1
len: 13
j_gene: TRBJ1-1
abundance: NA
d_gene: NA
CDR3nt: TGCAGTGCTTTCGACAAGGCGGGCACTGAAGCTTTCTTT
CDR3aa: CSAFDKAGTEAFF

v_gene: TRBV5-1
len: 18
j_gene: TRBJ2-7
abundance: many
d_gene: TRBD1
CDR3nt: TGCGCCAGCAGCTTGGCGGACAGGGGTCCACCCTACTCCTACGAGCAGTACTTC
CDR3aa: CASSLADRGPPYSYEQYF

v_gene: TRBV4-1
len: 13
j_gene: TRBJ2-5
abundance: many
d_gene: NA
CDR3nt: TGCGCCAGCAGCCCGACCTTAGGAGAGACCCAGTACTTC
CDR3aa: CASSPTLGETQYF

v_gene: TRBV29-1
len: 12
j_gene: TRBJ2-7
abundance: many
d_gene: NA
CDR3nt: TGCAGCGCCGGGACAAACTCCTACGAGCAGTACTTC
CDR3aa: CSAGTNSYEQYF

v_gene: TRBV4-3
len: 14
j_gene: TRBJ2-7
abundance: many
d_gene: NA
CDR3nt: TGCGCCAGCAGCCAAGTTCCAGGGGACTACGAGCAGTACTTC
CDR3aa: CASSQVPGDYEQYF

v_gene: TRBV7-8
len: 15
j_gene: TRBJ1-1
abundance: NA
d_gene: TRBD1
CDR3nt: TGTGCCAGCAGCTCTCTTTCCGGACAGGGGACTGAAGCTTTCTTT
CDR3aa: CASSSLSGQGTEAFF

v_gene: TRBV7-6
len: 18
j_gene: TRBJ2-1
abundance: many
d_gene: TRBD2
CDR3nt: TGTGCCAGCAGCTTAATGGACGATTGGACTAGCGCCTACAATGAGCAGTTCTTC
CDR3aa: CASSLMDDWTSAYNEQFF

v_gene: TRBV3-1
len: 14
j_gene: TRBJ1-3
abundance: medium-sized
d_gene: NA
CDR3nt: TGTGCCAGCAGCCAAGGGGCGGCCGGAAACACCATATATTTT
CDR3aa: CASSQGAAGNTIYF

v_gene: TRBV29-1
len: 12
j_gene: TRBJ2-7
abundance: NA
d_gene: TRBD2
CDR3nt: TGCAGCGTTGCAGGGAGGGACTACGAGCAGTACTTC
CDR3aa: CSVAGRDYEQYF

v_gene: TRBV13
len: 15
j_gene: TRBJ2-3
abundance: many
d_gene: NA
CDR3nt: TGTGCCAGCAGCGCCCGGCCTGGGGTGACAGATACGCAGTATTTT
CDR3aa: CASSARPGVTDTQYF

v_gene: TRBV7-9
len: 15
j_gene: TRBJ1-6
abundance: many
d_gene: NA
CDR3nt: TGTGCCAGCAGCGACGCCCTCCCCGATAATTCACCCCTCCACTTT
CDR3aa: CASSDALPDNSPLHF

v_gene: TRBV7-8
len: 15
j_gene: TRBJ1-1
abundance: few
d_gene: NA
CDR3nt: TGTGCCAGCAGCTTATGGTTAAGTGAGAACACTGAAGCTTTCTTT
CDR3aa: CASSLWLSENTEAFF

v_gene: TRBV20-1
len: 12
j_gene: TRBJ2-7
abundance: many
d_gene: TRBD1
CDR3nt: TGCAGGGCCGGACAGGGCGGGTACGAGCAGTACTTC
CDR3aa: CRAGQGGYEQYF

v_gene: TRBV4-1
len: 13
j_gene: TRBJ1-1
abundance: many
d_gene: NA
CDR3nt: TGCGCCAGCACTCTCCAGCAGAACACTGAAGCTTTCTTT
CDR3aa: CASTLQQNTEAFF

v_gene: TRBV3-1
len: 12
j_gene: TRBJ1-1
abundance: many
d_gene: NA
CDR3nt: TGTGCCAGCAGCCAAGCTGGGACTGAAGCTTTCTTT
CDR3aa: CASSQAGTEAFF

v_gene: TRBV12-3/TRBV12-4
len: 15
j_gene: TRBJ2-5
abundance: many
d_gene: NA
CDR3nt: TGTGCCAGCAGTCCCCCGTTGGGGGTAGGAGAGACCCAGTACTTC
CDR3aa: CASSPPLGVGETQYF

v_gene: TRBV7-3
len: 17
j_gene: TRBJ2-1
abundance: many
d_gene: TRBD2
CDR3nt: TGTGCCAGCAGCCCGAATTACGGGGGGGCGTCCTACAATGAGCAGTTCTTC
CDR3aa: CASSPNYGGASYNEQFF

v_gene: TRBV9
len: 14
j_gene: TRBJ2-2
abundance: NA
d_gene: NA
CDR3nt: TGTGCCAGCAGGAACAGGATCGACACCGGGGAGCTGTTTTTT
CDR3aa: CASRNRIDTGELFF